This T cell receptor beta chain was identified during a study of T cell repertoires in cytomegalovirus infection. Study background: Through public TCR beta signatures, both CMV infection and matching HLA type were indicated.

Germline lookup yields CDR1 SQVTM and CDR2 ANQGSEA. V was clipped by 6 bases and J by 9 bases; unmatched bases: 8. The CDR3 runs to 12 residues. TCRdb re-called the reads through MiXCR, storing one row per CDR3 protein. This table has some 600,000 distinct CDR3 sequences, more than 20% appearing once. This TCR was recovered from a human donor in good health (CMV status not recorded). Some clones in this sample may be carry-over from other donors' samples. The sample comprised CD8+ T cells from PBMCs. The rearrangement joins TRBV29-1 to TRBJ2-1, with TRBD1 identical over 7 bases. The CDR3, as DNA: TGCAGCGTCCGGGACAGTCCGATTGAGCAGTTCTTC. Its protein product is CSVRDSPIEQFF.